The next 12 T cell receptor beta chains were all read from a single sample in a study of post-analysis software for immune sequencing data. No antigen has been identified for these receptors. General study findings and limits: Five TRBV segments appeared more often in patients than in controls, and TRBV5-6, TRBV5-1 and TRBV20-1 were among these.

Libraries were made from TCR beta cDNA, and they carried unique molecular identifiers. TCRdb called the PCR reads again in MiXCR, with one record for every CDR3 protein. The table has over 150,000 distinct CDR3 sequences, 30% seen once; the top ten hold around 1.5%. Input material: blood. These TCRs come from a girl aged 10-17 years with multiple sclerosis.

A note on this clonotype: This may be a read error, as it is one base from a much larger clone. The V gene is TRBV29-1, the J gene TRBJ2-1; D is perhaps TRBD1 (6 bases). Trimming left V 6 bases short and J 13 bases short, with 22 bases between. The CDR3 consists of 13 residues. Germline assignment: CDR1 SQVTM and CDR2 ANQGSEA. In nucleotides, the CDR3 is TGCAGCGTGGGGGTAGGGGGAGAGGGGACCCAGTTCTTC. Translation: CSVGVGGEGTQFF.

In this sample, this clonotype turned up many times. The V gene is TRBV5-6, the J gene TRBJ2-7, with 11 bases matching TRBD2. V dropped 4 bases and J dropped 0; count of bases not matched to a gene: 3. The germline V gene has CDR1 SGHDT and CDR2 YYEEEE. This CDR3 spans 15 amino acids. CDR3 in amino acids: CASSLGLADSYEQYF. The DNA of the CDR3 is TGTGCCAGCAGCCTGGGACTAGCGGACTCCTACGAGCAGTACTTC.

For this clonotype: A much more abundant neighbour one base away suggests this may be a read error. The chain has TRBV7-2 and TRBJ2-1; 9 bases fit TRBD2. The CDR3 has 16 amino acids. Germline V gives CDR1 SGHTA, CDR2 FQGNSA. V lost 2 bases, J lost 10 bases, and 12 bases stayed unmatched. The CDR3 sequence: CASSLHPGIAGAEQFF. CDR3 in DNA: TGTGCCAGCAGCTTACACCCGGGAATAGCGGGGGCAGAGCAGTTCTTC.

The CDR3 spells CASIGPGGRFF. The CDR3 DNA reads as TGTGCCAGTATTGGCCCCGGCGGGAGGTTTTTT. The chain carries TRBV19 and TRBJ1-4; D is ambiguous. Trimming left V 7 bases short and J 16 bases short, with 16 bases between. This CDR3 region has 11 residues. In germline, CDR1 is LNHDA, CDR2 SQIVND (reference sequence). The complete variable domain, with remaining parts taken from reference TRBV19 and TRBJ1-4, reads DGGITQSPKYLFRKEGQNVTLSCEQNLNHDAMYWYRQDPGQGLRLIYYSQIVNDFQKGDIAEGYSVSREKKESFPLTVTSAQKNPTAFYLCASIGPGGRFFGSGTQLSVL.

To note about this clonotype: A much larger clone differs from this one at a single base, so this may be a read error. This rearrangement joins TRBV20-1 to TRBJ2-3, with D possibly being TRBD2 (6 bases). The CDR3 runs to 17 residues. Deletions cut 4 bases from V and 0 bases from J, with 20 bases between. In germline, CDR1 is DFQATT, CDR2 SNEGSKA (reference sequence). CDR3 protein: CSATLARGLTSTDTQYF. The CDR3, as DNA: TGCAGTGCTACCCTAGCGAGAGGCCTAACTAGCACAGATACGCAGTATTTT.

The chain recombines TRBV20-1 with TRBJ1-6; 7 bases align to TRBD1. Germline V gene lookup returns CDR1 DFQATT and CDR2 SNEGSKA (reference sequence). Losses at the gene ends were 7 bases for V and 8 bases for J; bases not matched to a gene: 8. The CDR3 totals 13 residues. The CDR3 DNA sequence: TGCAGTGTCAGACAGGGTGGGGATTCACCCCTCCACTTT. It translates to CSVRQGGDSPLHF.

Details on this clonotype: Compared with germline, one end of the junction differs, possibly owing to a read error. In DNA, the CDR3 is TGTGCCAGCGAACGAACCGGGGGCAGATCCTCTGGGGCCAACGTCCGGACTTTC. Residues: CASERTGGRSSGANVRTF. The chain joins TRBV6-1 to TRBJ2-6; D tentatively reads TRBD1 or TRBD2 (6 bases each). The CDR3 has 18 residues. CDR1 and CDR2 from the germline V gene are MNHNS and SASEGT.

V is TRBV19 and J is TRBJ2-1; 10 bases match TRBD2. The CDR3 totals 16 residues. Germline V gene data show CDR1 as LNHDA and CDR2 as SQIVND (reference sequence). V lost 6 bases, J lost 8 bases, and 13 bases stayed unmatched. CDR3 amino acids: CASRAGASGSSDEQFF. The CDR3 coding sequence is TGTGCCAGTAGGGCGGGAGCTAGCGGGAGCTCGGATGAGCAGTTCTTC.

This clonotype came up a few times. This chain links TRBV28 with TRBJ1-2; D remains unclear. V gave up 2 bases and J gave up 1 base, with 11 bases separating them. CDR1 and CDR2 (germline): MDHEN, SYDVKM. The CDR3 has 15 residues. The DNA for the CDR3 is TGTGCCAGCAGTTTACGGAACGCCCTTAACTATGGCTACACCTTC. This sequence encodes CASSLRNALNYGYTF.

This chain joins TRBV7-2 and TRBJ1-5; D call uncertain. The V gene's germline CDR1 is SGHTA and CDR2 FQGNSA. The CDR3 is 16 amino acids. Trimming pared 1 base from V and 3 bases from J, leaving 13 bases between. In DNA, the CDR3 is TGTGCCAGCAGCTTAGGTGTAGGACTCGTCAATCAGCCCCAGCATTTT. This gives the protein CASSLGVGLVNQPQHF.

The J gene is TRBJ2-2, the V gene TRBV5-1, with no clear D. The germline CDR1 and CDR2 sequences are SGHRS and YFSETQ. V shed 5 bases and J shed 1 base, with 12 bases lying between them. The CDR3 extends over 15 amino acids. In DNA form, the CDR3 reads TGCGCCAGCAGGCAATACAAGGAGAACACCGGGGAGCTGTTTTTT. It encodes CASRQYKENTGELFF.

This clonotype occurred a few times. The chain employs TRBV3-1 and TRBJ1-5, with 11 nucleotides matching TRBD1. Per the germline V gene, CDR1 is LGHDT and CDR2 is YNNKEL (reference sequence). The trim removed 0 bases at V and 6 bases at J, leaving 1 base unmatched. The CDR3 extends over 15 amino acids. The CDR3 sequence: CASSQDGTGGQPQHF. In DNA, the CDR3 is TGTGCCAGCAGCCAAGACGGGACAGGGGGTCAGCCCCAGCATTTT.